A selection of T cell receptor beta chains follows, all from one sample in a study of T cell changes during pregnancy in multiple sclerosis. The table came from immunoSEQ multiplex PCR; TCRdb's copy has only in-frame clones and leaves some out. The table records about 76,000 clones, approximately 90% of them present only once. The material was peripheral blood, obtained in the first trimester of pregnancy. These receptors were collected from a female donor in good health, enrolled as a control in a pregnancy study. The conserved cysteine and the conserved F or W are not part of the CDR3 here. Clone size is given for some rows only: seen once, a few or many times, or a class if the clone is expanded.

J,V,size,CDR3
TRBJ2-3,TRBV6-4,.,ASSDQAGGSADTQY
TRBJ2-5,TRBV27,.,ASSLTGRKETQY
TRBJ2-7,TRBV19,.,ASSMTEVYEQY
TRBJ2-4,TRBV2,.,ASSEAVAGSKNIQY
TRBJ2-3,TRBV7-9,.,ASSLQADTQY
TRBJ2-7,TRBV27,.,ASSSSGTGPYEQY
TRBJ2-1,TRBV11-2,once,ASSRRGTYNEQF
TRBJ1-5,TRBV5-8,.,ASSLRDTYYSNQPQH
TRBJ2-5,TRBV11-2,once,ASSLFGGIGETQY
TRBJ1-2,TRBV19,.,ASRLSIGQASNYGYT
TRBJ2-4,TRBV5-1,.,ASSGGLGLAKNIQY
TRBJ1-2,TRBV4-1,.,ASSQTTDYGYT
TRBJ2-1,TRBV19,.,ASSISGGPNNEQF
TRBJ1-3,TRBV9,once,ASSLLQGNGNTIY
TRBJ2-5,TRBV5-6,.,ASSLQGPMETQY
TRBJ1-1,TRBV10-1,.,ASSESLVTGADTEAF
TRBJ2-1,TRBV4-1,once,ASSQDGEGLAEYNEQF
TRBJ1-1,TRBV7-9,.,ASSRRGGPGNTEAF
TRBJ2-1,TRBV5-4,once,ASSLKREGRDEQF
TRBJ2-4,TRBV2,.,ASSEAGAGGTKNIQY
TRBJ2-3,TRBV5-1,.,ASSLRQQADTQY
TRBJ1-1,TRBV5-1,.,ASREGSTEAF
TRBJ1-3,TRBV10-3,.,AICPEEGNTIY
TRBJ1-5,TRBV2,few,ASSGLDRDGQPQH
TRBJ2-3,TRBV18,.,ASSGQTTDTQY
TRBJ1-5,TRBV7-9,.,ASSMGYQPQH
TRBJ2-1,TRBV7-9,.,ASSLYQGEQF
TRBJ2-1,TRBV2,.,ASSEGVGSGREGEQF